This is a list of T cell receptor beta chains from one sample in a study of T cell repertoires in cytomegalovirus infection. TCRdb reprocessed the reads via MiXCR and lists one record per CDR3 protein. The data contain about 180,000 distinct CDR3 sequences, roughly an eighth of them seen just once; the ten biggest clones take up 27%. Sequencing input: PBMCs. The receptors originated from a human donor in good health (CMV status not recorded). Some clones in this sample may be carry-over from other donors' samples. The CDR3 runs from the conserved cysteine through the conserved F or W. Each record gives: D gene, clone size, J gene, V gene, CDR3 protein, CDR3 DNA. The D gene is left open where the match is weak. Only part of the rows carry a size: once, few, many, or a class if the clone is expanded.

d_call: .
clone_size: .
j_call: TRBJ2-2
v_call: TRBV6-2/TRBV6-3
cdr3_aa: CASREVGELFF
cdr3_nt: TGTGCCAGCAGGGAAGTCGGGGAGCTGTTTTTT

d_call: .
clone_size: many
j_call: TRBJ2-1
v_call: TRBV7-9
cdr3_aa: CASSLKGSIYNEQFF
cdr3_nt: TGTGCCAGCAGCTTAAAAGGCAGCATCTACAATGAGCAGTTCTTC

d_call: TRBD1
clone_size: .
j_call: TRBJ1-2
v_call: TRBV12-3/TRBV12-4
cdr3_aa: CASSQNRGSVDGYTF
cdr3_nt: TGTGCCAGCAGTCAGAACAGGGGATCGGTCGATGGCTACACCTTC

d_call: TRBD1
clone_size: many
j_call: TRBJ1-5
v_call: TRBV28
cdr3_aa: CASRQGQGSGQPQHF
cdr3_nt: TGTGCCAGCAGACAGGGGCAGGGCTCTGGTCAGCCCCAGCATTTT

d_call: TRBD2
clone_size: .
j_call: TRBJ2-7
v_call: TRBV20-1
cdr3_aa: CSAREAGGPREQYF
cdr3_nt: TGCAGTGCTAGGGAAGCGGGAGGGCCGAGGGAGCAGTACTTC

d_call: .
clone_size: many
j_call: TRBJ1-3
v_call: TRBV28
cdr3_aa: CASKGGVGGNTIYF
cdr3_nt: TGTGCCTCCAAGGGCGGCGTAGGTGGAAACACCATATATTTT

d_call: TRBD1
clone_size: few
j_call: TRBJ2-2
v_call: TRBV7-7
cdr3_aa: CASSEDRAGGELFF
cdr3_nt: TGTGCCAGCAGCGAGGACAGGGCCGGCGGGGAGCTGTTTTTT

d_call: TRBD1
clone_size: few
j_call: TRBJ1-2
v_call: TRBV29-1
cdr3_aa: CSVQGVGYGYTF
cdr3_nt: TGCAGCGTTCAGGGGGTCGGCTATGGCTACACCTTC

d_call: .
clone_size: few
j_call: TRBJ2-7
v_call: TRBV19
cdr3_aa: CASSIPGYEQYF
cdr3_nt: TGTGCCAGTAGTATCCCGGGTTACGAGCAGTACTTC

d_call: .
clone_size: .
j_call: TRBJ2-3
v_call: TRBV7-3
cdr3_aa: CASSPQVTDTQYF
cdr3_nt: TGTGCCAGCTCCCCCCAGGTCACAGATACGCAGTATTTT